This T cell receptor beta chain was captured in a study of PD-L1 blockade in urothelial cancer. Looking at the study overall: Individuals in the cohort had been given 0 to 3 earlier chemotherapy regimens. Blood drawn 3 weeks (second dose) and 6 weeks after treatment start was analyzed. Peripheral blood specimens exhibited a median yield of about 140,000 T cells.

Time point: pretreatment peripheral blood. Libraries were prepared by immunoSEQ multiplex PCR; TCRdb keeps only in-frame clonotypes and omits some of them. This table holds tens of thousands of clones, around 84% found once. Germline-derived CDR1 and CDR2 are GTSNPN and SVGIG (reference sequence). This CDR3 region has 15 residues. Trimming removed 0 bases from V and 7 bases from J; junction bases left unmatched: 9. This chain uses TRBV30 with TRBJ2-1, with 7 positions matching TRBD1. The clonotype was recovered from a middle-aged man with urothelial cancer. The specimen comprised PBMCs, sampled around atezolizumab (anti-PD-L1) treatment. The CDR3 loop reads CAWSVRGGLGNEQFF. Here the CDR3 DNA reads TGTGCCTGGAGTGTACGAGGGGGCCTAGGGAATGAGCAGTTCTTC.